This TCR beta chain emerged from a study of blood T cells in healthy people across ages. The V segment lost 1 base and the J segment 11 bases; nucleotides outside the gene matches: 13. Germline loops: CDR1 SQVTM, CDR2 ANQGSEA. The CDR3 totals 15 residues. Through a sample-barcoded 5' primer and a J-beta primer mix, a second PCR was run for about 6 to 11 cycles. Via MiXCR, TCRdb re-called the 5' RACE reads, giving one row per CDR3 protein. The sample carries approximately 1.5 million distinct CDR3 sequences, 35% to 45% recorded once. Comment on this clonotype: Its target is not known.

Study outcomes and limitations: A strong correlation was seen between TCR beta diversity and naive T cell percentage. Because sorting was not performed, PBMCs prevented conclusive naive versus antigen-experienced comparison. When one million T cells were used, diversity estimates were thought to be underestimates. A roughly linear fall in TCR beta diversity per million T cells was seen with increasing age.

Sequenced material: blood. This sequence joins TRBV29-1 and TRBJ1-1; 10 nucleotides match TRBD1. This TCR derives from a woman aged 18-35 years in good health. CDR3 sequence (DNA): TGCAGCGTTGAAGGTCGACAGGGGGCGCCCCGGGAGGCTTTCTTT. It encodes CSVEGRQGAPREAFF.